This passage covers 21 T cell receptor beta chains from one sample sequenced in a study of blood T cell repertoires in COVID-19. This table comes from immunoSEQ multiplex PCR, and its TCRdb copy is limited to in-frame clones, with some not included. The top ten hold less than 7% of the sample, which has around 220,000 clones, about four fifths seen once. Material: PBMCs or T cells enriched from blood (not recorded which). Receptors were obtained from a woman aged 35 to 49 who had recovered from COVID-19.

For this clone: Other DNA sequences in the sample encode the same CDR3. The rearrangement uses TRBV7-2 and TRBJ2-3; D call uncertain. This CDR3 spans 13 amino acids. The germline V gene has CDR1 SGHTA and CDR2 FQGNSA. The ends were cut back, 1 base at V and 4 bases at J, with 6 bases in the middle. DNA for the CDR3: TGTGCCAGCAGCTTAGGTTTAGCAGATACGCAGTATTTT. It yields the protein CASSLGLADTQYF.

J is TRBJ2-1 and V is TRBV13; 9 nucleotides match TRBD2. CDR3 size: 17 residues. The germline V gene has CDR1 PRHDT and CDR2 FYEKMQ (reference sequence). J was trimmed by 4 bases and V by 5 bases; bases with no gene match: 12. CDR3 region: CASSVGISGSGYNEQFF. CDR3 sequence (DNA): TGTGCCAGCAGCGTGGGAATTAGCGGGAGTGGTTACAATGAGCAGTTCTTC.

J is TRBJ1-5 and V is TRBV28; 10 bases are a match to TRBD1. The germline V gene encodes CDR1 MDHEN and CDR2 SYDVKM. The length of the CDR3 is 14 residues. V lost 6 bases and J lost 6; bases outside the gene matches: 5. DNA of the CDR3: TGTGCCAGCAGCGCGACAGGGGGCGGTCAGCCCCAGCATTTT. This sequence encodes CASSATGGGQPQHF.

This clone was detected a few times. The J gene is TRBJ1-2, the V gene TRBV6-5, with D possibly matching TRBD1 (6 bases). V was shortened by 4 bases and J by 7 bases, with 10 bases between the two germline ends. The germline V gene encodes CDR1 MNHEY and CDR2 SVGAGI. The CDR3 extends over 12 amino acids. The CDR3 coding sequence is TGTGCCAGCAGTTTGGGGGCGGGTGGCTACACCTTC. The encoded protein is CASSLGAGGYTF.

This chain joins TRBV6-2 or TRBV6-3 and TRBJ2-7; TRBD2 aligns across 8 bases. The CDR3 contains 17 residues. Germline CDR1 reads MNHEY; CDR2 reads SVGEGT. V was clipped by 2 bases and J by 1 base; unmatched bases: 10. CDR3: CASSYLTEAGVSYEQYV. The DNA of the CDR3 is TGTGCCAGCAGTTACCTCACTGAAGCGGGAGTATCCTACGAGCAGTACGTC.

This clone was counted a single time. The rearrangement links TRBV2 to TRBJ1-5; D is ambiguous. Trimming pared 5 bases from V and 0 bases from J, leaving 11 bases between. The V gene's germline CDR1 is SNHLY and CDR2 FYNNEI. The CDR3 sequence is 15 residues long. The CDR3 is CASSYLDFSNQPQHF. Here the CDR3 DNA reads TGTGCCAGCAGTTACCTGGACTTTAGCAATCAGCCCCAGCATTTT. The full variable domain, rest sourced from reference TRBV2 and TRBJ1-5, is EPEVTQTPSHQVTQMGQEVILRCVPISNHLYFYWYRQILGQKVEFLVSFYNNEISEKSEIFDDQFSVERPDGSNFTLKIRSTKLEDSAMYFCASSYLDFSNQPQHFGDGTRLSIL.

V gene TRBV7-2 combines with J gene TRBJ2-7; 8 bases line up with TRBD2. This CDR3 has 16 residues. With 1 base clipped from V and 3 bases from J, the junction kept 8 bases outside the gene matches. CDR1 and CDR2 (germline): SGHTA, FQGNSA. The CDR3 nucleotides are TGTGCCAGCAGCTTAGATTCAGCGGGAGTTCTCTACGAGCAGTACTTC. Translated, it gives CASSLDSAGVLYEQYF. The full variable domain, rest sourced from reference TRBV7-2 and TRBJ2-7, is GAGVSQSPSNKVTEKGKDVELRCDPISGHTALYWYRQSLGQGLEFLIYFQGNSAPDKSGLPSDRFSAERTGGSVSTLTIQRTQQEDSAVYLCASSLDSAGVLYEQYFGPGTRLTVT.

This chain joins TRBV7-2 and TRBJ2-5, with no clear D. With 6 bases removed from V and 0 bases from J, the gap between germline ends came to 8 bases. This CDR3 spans 13 amino acids. Germline V CDR1 and CDR2: SGHTA, FQGNSA. The CDR3 DNA sequence: TGTGCCAGCAGTTCAGGCTACCAAGAGACCCAGTACTTC. Translated, it gives CASSSGYQETQYF.

The gene calls are TRBV19 and TRBJ2-1; TRBD1 might be the D (5 bases). Germline assignment: CDR1 LNHDA and CDR2 SQIVND (reference sequence). The germline V and J ends were trimmed by 6 bases and 9 bases, with 15 bases remaining between them. The CDR3 contains 13 residues. DNA for the CDR3: TGTGCCAGTAGGCTCAGGGTTGTGGGTGAGCAGTTCTTC. The encoded protein is CASRLRVVGEQFF.

Here the CDR3 reads CATTSVAGGWDTQYF. The CDR3 nucleotides read TGCGCCACCACATCTGTAGCGGGAGGCTGGGATACGCAGTATTTT. This chain joins TRBV5-1 and TRBJ2-3, with 10 bases lining up with TRBD2. The germline V gene has CDR1 SGHRS and CDR2 YFSETQ. Trimming took 9 bases from V and 6 from J; bases not matched to a gene: 13. CDR3 size: 15 residues.

This clone was counted a single time. The V call is TRBV18, the J call TRBJ1-3; D unresolved. Germline lookup yields CDR1 KGHSH and CDR2 LQKENI. There are 14 residues in the CDR3. V lost 4 bases and J 2 bases, leaving 9 bases between the germline ends. Here the CDR3 reads CASSLTDAGNTIYF. The CDR3 DNA follows: TGTGCCAGCTCACTCACAGATGCTGGAAACACCATATATTTT.

J is TRBJ2-2 and V is TRBV24-1; a possible D gene is TRBD2 (6 bases). This CDR3 contains 17 residues. Germline CDR1 and CDR2: KGHDR and SFDVKD. V was shortened by 5 bases and J by 3 bases, with 18 bases between the two germline ends. CDR3 sequence reads: CATSALSGQGYTGELFF. DNA for the CDR3: TGTGCCACCAGTGCCCTTAGCGGACAAGGATACACCGGGGAGCTGTTTTTT.

V and J are TRBV18 and TRBJ1-4; tentatively, D is TRBD1 (5 bases). Deletions cut 1 base from V and 3 bases from J, with 9 bases between. This CDR3 is built from 15 residues. Germline V lookup: CDR1 KGHSH, CDR2 LQKENI. CDR3 in amino acids: CASSPQGNSNEKLFF. CDR3 sequence (DNA): TGTGCCAGCTCACCACAGGGGAACTCTAATGAAAAACTGTTTTTT.

The chain has TRBV6-1 and TRBJ2-3; possible D gene TRBD2, 6 bases. Germline V gives CDR1 MNHNS, CDR2 SASEGT. The length of the CDR3 is 15 residues. V was pared by 3 bases and J by 5 bases, with 15 bases between. CDR3 sequence reads: CASSDSSLGGDTQYF. As DNA, the CDR3 is TGTGCCAGCAGTGATTCTAGCTTGGGGGGAGATACGCAGTATTTT.

The rearrangement uses TRBV9 and TRBJ1-2, with D hard to call. CDR3 length: 15 residues. Germline CDR1 and CDR2: SGDLS and YYNGEE. Between the trimmed V and J ends, which lost 0 bases and 3 bases, there was a span of 12 bases. The CDR3 nucleotides read TGTGCCAGCAGCGTAGACCCGGACTCGGACTATGGCTACACCTTC. Protein: CASSVDPDSDYGYTF.

V gene TRBV5-1 combines with J gene TRBJ2-5; 9 bases align to TRBD1. V gave up 4 bases and J gave up 5 bases; unmatched junction bases: 9. Germline V lookup: CDR1 SGHRS, CDR2 YFSETQ. CDR3 length: 15 residues. The CDR3 nucleotides read TGCGCCAGCAGCACATCACAGGGGGCGCCGGAGACCCAGTACTTC. Amino acids: CASSTSQGAPETQYF.

The chain combines TRBV6-1 with TRBJ1-5; a weak D match, TRBD1 (6 bases). CDR3 length: 15 amino acids. CDR1 is MNHNS, CDR2 SASEGT, per germline. Trimming pared 0 bases from V and 7 bases from J, leaving 13 bases between. In DNA, the CDR3 is TGTGCCAGCAGTGAAGCCCTGGGTGGGGGCCAGCCCCAGCATTTT. It translates to CASSEALGGGQPQHF.

The chain employs TRBV2 and TRBJ1-2, with D perhaps TRBD1 (5 bases). The V gene lost 10 bases and the J gene lost 8 bases, with 14 bases spanning the gap. From germline, CDR1 is SNHLY and CDR2 FYNNEI. This CDR3 region has 11 residues. CDR3 sequence (DNA): TGTGCCACCGACAGCGAAGAAGGCTACACCTTC. This translates into CATDSEEGYTF.

This chain connects TRBV24-1 to TRBJ2-7; 9 nucleotides agree with TRBD2. CDR1 is KGHDR, CDR2 SFDVKD, per germline. The J segment lost 5 bases and the V segment lost 6 bases, leaving 22 bases of the junction unmatched. This CDR3 is 19 amino acids long. The CDR3 nucleotides are TGTGCCACCAGTCTGAGGGTGGGCTGCGCGGGGCTAGCGGGACACGAGCAGTACTTC. Its translation: CATSLRVGCAGLAGHEQYF.

V is TRBV4-3 and J is TRBJ2-1; D is unresolved. The germline V and J ends were trimmed by 0 bases and 3 bases, with 3 bases remaining between them. The CDR3 covers 13 residues. The germline V gene encodes CDR1 LGHNA and CDR2 YSLEER. DNA for the CDR3: TGCGCCAGCAGCCAAGATCTCTACAATGAGCAGTTCTTC. Its protein product is CASSQDLYNEQFF.

The chain joins TRBV9 to TRBJ2-5; TRBD1 matches at 7 bases. V was clipped by 4 bases and J by 7 bases; unmatched bases: 4. CDR3 length: 12 amino acids. The germline V gene has CDR1 SGDLS and CDR2 YYNGEE. For the CDR3, the DNA is TGTGCCAGCAGCCCAGGGGGATGGACCCAGTACTTC. Amino acid sequence: CASSPGGWTQYF.